The next 6 T cell receptor beta chains were all read from a single sample in a study of T-cell memory formation after mild COVID-19. MiXCR was run by TCRdb on the 5' RACE reads, yielding one entry per CDR3 protein. The sample includes about 320,000 distinct CDR3 sequences, over 11% of them seen just once. Sequenced sample: PBMCs or a T cell subset sorted from them (not recorded which). The receptors stem from a man aged 18 to 30 who had mild COVID-19 (a few samples of this study predate the infection). Cell type and time point are not known.

This clonotype was recorded many times. The chain couples TRBV20-1 to TRBJ2-5, with a weak D call TRBD2 (7 bases). Germline V gene data show CDR1 as DFQATT and CDR2 as SNEGSKA (reference sequence). The CDR3 sequence is 15 residues long. V gave up 5 bases and J gave up 7 bases, with 23 bases separating them. CDR3 bases: TGCAGTGCTGGGCGTGGGGGGGCCACGTTCGGGACCCAGTACTTC. Translation: CSAGRGGATFGTQYF.

There are a few counts of this clonotype. This chain links TRBV27 with TRBJ2-3, with 13 bases fitting TRBD2. The V and J ends lost 5 bases and 1 base, in that order; junction bases with no gene match: 3. The CDR3 totals 16 residues. From germline, CDR1 is MNHEY and CDR2 SMNVEV (reference sequence). This chain's CDR3 is CASSGGLAGRTDTQYF. The CDR3 bases are TGTGCCAGCAGTGGGGGACTAGCGGGGCGCACAGATACGCAGTATTTT.

This clonotype occurred a few times. The J gene is TRBJ2-3, the V gene TRBV29-1, with no clear D. Looked up from germline, CDR1 is SQVTM and CDR2 is ANQGSEA. With 5 bases removed from V and 5 bases from J, the gap between germline ends came to 5 bases. The CDR3 consists of 10 residues. CDR3 nucleotide sequence: TGCAGCGTTTACCAAGATACGCAGTATTTT. Protein: CSVYQDTQYF.

This clonotype has ten or more counts. The chain links TRBV19 to TRBJ2-2, with D possibly TRBD1 on 6 matching bases. The length of the CDR3 is 14 residues. The germline CDR1 and CDR2 sequences are LNHDA and SQIVND (reference sequence). The ends were cut back, 5 bases at V and 4 bases at J, with 11 bases in the middle. The CDR3 loop is CASSGVGGTGELFF. In DNA form, the CDR3 reads TGTGCCAGTAGTGGGGTAGGGGGCACCGGGGAGCTGTTTTTT.

This clonotype showed up just a few times. The V and J genes are TRBV24-1 and TRBJ2-7; D perhaps matches TRBD1 (8 bases). The CDR3 is 15 amino acids. Trimming pared 5 bases from V and 5 bases from J, leaving 18 bases between. Germline-derived CDR1 and CDR2 are KGHDR and SFDVKD. The CDR3, as DNA: TGTGCCACCAGTGGCCTACAGGGGGGGAAGGACGAGCAGTACGTC. Residues: CATSGLQGGKDEQYV.

The CDR3 loop reads CASSYGTGEAFF. CDR3 nucleotides: TGTGCCAGCAGTTACGGGACAGGAGAAGCTTTCTTT. The chain employs TRBV6-2 or TRBV6-3 and TRBJ1-1; TRBD1 aligns across 8 bases. The germline V gene encodes CDR1 MNHEY and CDR2 SVGEGT. The CDR3 length is 12 residues. V was pared by 2 bases and J by 8 bases, with 1 base of the junction left unmatched.